This TCR beta chain was documented in a study of T-cell reconstitution after alpha-beta-depleted transplantation in children. Study-level points and caveats: Newly produced T cells mostly accounted for T-cell counts and diversity one year post-transplant. Elevated TCRbeta diversity at day 60 was traced, in some patients, to surviving recipient T cells and thymic progenitors. Roughly two months post-transplant, alpha-beta T cells reportedly originated from several hundred graft clones that had expanded.

CDR1 and CDR2 (germline): MNHEY, SMNVEV (reference sequence). Trimming took 3 bases from V and 4 from J, leaving 16 bases between them. This CDR3 comprises 16 residues. For TCRbeta, the library was prepared with unique molecular identifiers. Using its own MiXCR run on the PCR reads, TCRdb lists one record per CDR3 protein. The sample consists of about a million distinct CDR3 sequences, about 29% of them appearing once. Regarding this clonotype: Its target is unknown.

The rearrangement joins TRBV27 to TRBJ1-3, with D uncertain. This TCR was sampled from a boy younger than two who had a stem cell transplant for SCID, so the T cells may come from the graft donor. This material consisted of PBMCs, mostly from graft donor cells, taken 360 days after TCRalphabeta/CD19-depleted stem cell transplant. The CDR3 spells CASSLRGPSGGNTIYF. As DNA, the CDR3 is TGTGCCAGCAGTTTGCGTGGCCCCTCCGGGGGAAACACCATATATTTT.